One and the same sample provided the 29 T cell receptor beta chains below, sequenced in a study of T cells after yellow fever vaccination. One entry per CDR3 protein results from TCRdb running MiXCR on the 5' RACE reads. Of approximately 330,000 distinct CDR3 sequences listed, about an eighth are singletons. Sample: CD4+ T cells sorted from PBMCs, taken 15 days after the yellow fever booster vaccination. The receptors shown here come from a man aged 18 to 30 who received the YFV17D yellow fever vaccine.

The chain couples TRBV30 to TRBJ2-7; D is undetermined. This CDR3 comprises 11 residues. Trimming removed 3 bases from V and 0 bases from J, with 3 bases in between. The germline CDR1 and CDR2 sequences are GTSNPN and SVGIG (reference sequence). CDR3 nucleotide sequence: TGTGCCTGGAGACGCTCCTACGAGCAGTACTTC. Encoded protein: CAWRRSYEQYF.

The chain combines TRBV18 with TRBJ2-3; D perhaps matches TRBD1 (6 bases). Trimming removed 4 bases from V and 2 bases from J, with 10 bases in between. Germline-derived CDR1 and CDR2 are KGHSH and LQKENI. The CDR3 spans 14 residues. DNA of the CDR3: TGTGCCAGCTCACGGGACACGGTCACAGATACGCAGTATTTT. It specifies CASSRDTVTDTQYF.

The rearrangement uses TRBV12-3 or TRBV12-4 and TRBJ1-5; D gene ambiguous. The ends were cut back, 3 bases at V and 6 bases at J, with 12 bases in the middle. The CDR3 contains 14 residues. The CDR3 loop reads CASSFIGPRQPQHF. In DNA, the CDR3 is TGTGCCAGCAGTTTCATAGGGCCCCGTCAGCCCCAGCATTTT.

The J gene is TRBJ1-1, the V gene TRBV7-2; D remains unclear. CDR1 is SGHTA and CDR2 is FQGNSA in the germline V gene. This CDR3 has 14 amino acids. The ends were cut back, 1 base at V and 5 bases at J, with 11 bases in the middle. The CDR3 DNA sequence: TGTGCCAGCAGCTTAGGGCCCTCCCAAACTGAAGCTTTCTTT. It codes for CASSLGPSQTEAFF.

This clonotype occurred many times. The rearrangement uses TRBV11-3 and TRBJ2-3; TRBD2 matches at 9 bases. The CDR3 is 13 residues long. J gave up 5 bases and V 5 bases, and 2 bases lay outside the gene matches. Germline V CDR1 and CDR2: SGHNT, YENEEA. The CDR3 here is CASSAGGGDTQYF. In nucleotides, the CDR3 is TGTGCCAGCAGCGCGGGGGGGGGAGATACGCAGTATTTT.

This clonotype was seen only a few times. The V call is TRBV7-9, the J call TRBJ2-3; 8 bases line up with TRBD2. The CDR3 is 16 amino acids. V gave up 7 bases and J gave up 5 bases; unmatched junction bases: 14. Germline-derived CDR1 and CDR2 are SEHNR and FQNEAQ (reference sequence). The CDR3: CASTPGGGGKLDTQYF. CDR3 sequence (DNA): TGTGCCAGCACCCCGGGCGGCGGGGGGAAATTAGATACGCAGTATTTT.

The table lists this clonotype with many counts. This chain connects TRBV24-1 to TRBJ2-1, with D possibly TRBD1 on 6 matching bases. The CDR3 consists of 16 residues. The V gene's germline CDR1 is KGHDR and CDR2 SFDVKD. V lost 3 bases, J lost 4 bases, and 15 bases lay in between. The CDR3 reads CATSDADAGAYNEQFF. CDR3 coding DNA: TGTGCCACCAGTGATGCCGACGCAGGGGCATACAATGAGCAGTTCTTC.

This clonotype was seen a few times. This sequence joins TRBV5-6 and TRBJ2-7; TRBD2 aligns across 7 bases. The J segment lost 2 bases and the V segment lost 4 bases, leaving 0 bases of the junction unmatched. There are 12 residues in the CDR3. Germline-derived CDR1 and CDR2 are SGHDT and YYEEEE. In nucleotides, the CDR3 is TGTGCCAGCAGCGGGGGGGCCTACGAGCAGTACGTC. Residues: CASSGGAYEQYV.

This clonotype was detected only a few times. CDR3 region: CAISEQLAGGRKYF. CDR3 bases: TGTGCCATCAGTGAGCAACTAGCGGGGGGCCGCAAGTACTTC. The rearrangement uses TRBV10-3 and TRBJ2-5; 12 bases align to TRBD2. This CDR3 contains 14 residues. V shed 2 bases, J shed 12 bases, and the junction held 7 bases outside the gene matches. From germline, CDR1 is ENHRY and CDR2 SYGVKD.

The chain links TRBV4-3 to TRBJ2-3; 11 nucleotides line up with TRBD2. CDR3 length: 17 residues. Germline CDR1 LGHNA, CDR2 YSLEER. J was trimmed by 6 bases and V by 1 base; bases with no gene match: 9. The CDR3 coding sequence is TGCGCCAGCAGCCAAGCCCCCGCTAGCGGGGGGAGGGATACGCAGTATTTT. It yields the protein CASSQAPASGGRDTQYF.

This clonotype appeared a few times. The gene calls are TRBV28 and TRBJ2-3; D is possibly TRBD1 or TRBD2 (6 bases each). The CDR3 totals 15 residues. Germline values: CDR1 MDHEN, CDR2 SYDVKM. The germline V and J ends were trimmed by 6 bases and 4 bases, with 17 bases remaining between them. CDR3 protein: CASSIQRGESDTQYF. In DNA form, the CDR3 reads TGTGCCAGCAGCATACAAAGGGGGGAGTCAGATACGCAGTATTTT.

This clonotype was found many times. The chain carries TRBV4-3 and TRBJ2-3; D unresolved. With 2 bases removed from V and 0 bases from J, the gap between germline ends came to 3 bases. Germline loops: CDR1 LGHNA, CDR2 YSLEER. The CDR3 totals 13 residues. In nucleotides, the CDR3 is TGCGCCAGCAGCCAACCGAGCACAGATACGCAGTATTTT. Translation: CASSQPSTDTQYF.

CDR3 nucleotide sequence: TGTGCCAGCAGCTTACGGACAGGGGGAGGAGAGACCCAGTACTTC. Translated, it gives CASSLRTGGGETQYF. V gene TRBV7-3 combines with J gene TRBJ2-5; 10 nucleotides agree with TRBD1. In germline, CDR1 is SGHTA, CDR2 FQGTGA. The CDR3 has 15 residues. With 2 bases clipped from V and 4 bases from J, the junction kept 4 bases outside the gene matches.

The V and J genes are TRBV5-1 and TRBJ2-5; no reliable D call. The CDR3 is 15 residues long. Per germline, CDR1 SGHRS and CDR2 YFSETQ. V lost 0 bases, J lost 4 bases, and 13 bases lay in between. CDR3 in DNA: TGCGCCAGCAGCTTGGCCGTTATCCGGGCAGAGACCCAGTACTTC. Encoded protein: CASSLAVIRAETQYF.

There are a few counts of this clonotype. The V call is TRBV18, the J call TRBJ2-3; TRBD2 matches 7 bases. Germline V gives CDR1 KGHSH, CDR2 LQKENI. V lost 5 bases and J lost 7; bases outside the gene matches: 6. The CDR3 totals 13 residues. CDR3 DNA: TGTGCCAGCTCAGCCCGGGAGGATCATACGCAGTATTTT. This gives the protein CASSAREDHTQYF.

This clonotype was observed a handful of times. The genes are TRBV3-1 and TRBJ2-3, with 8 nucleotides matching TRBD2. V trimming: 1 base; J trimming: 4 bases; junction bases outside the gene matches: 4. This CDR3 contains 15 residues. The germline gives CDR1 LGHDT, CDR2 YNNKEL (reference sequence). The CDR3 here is CASSQVPGGPDTQYF. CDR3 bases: TGTGCCAGCAGCCAAGTTCCGGGGGGGCCAGATACGCAGTATTTT.

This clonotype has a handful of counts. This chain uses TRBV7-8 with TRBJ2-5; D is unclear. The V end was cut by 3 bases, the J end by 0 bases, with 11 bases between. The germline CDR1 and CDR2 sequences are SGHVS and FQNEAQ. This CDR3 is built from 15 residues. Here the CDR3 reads CASSFFDGYQETQYF. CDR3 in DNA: TGTGCCAGCAGCTTCTTCGACGGATACCAAGAGACCCAGTACTTC.

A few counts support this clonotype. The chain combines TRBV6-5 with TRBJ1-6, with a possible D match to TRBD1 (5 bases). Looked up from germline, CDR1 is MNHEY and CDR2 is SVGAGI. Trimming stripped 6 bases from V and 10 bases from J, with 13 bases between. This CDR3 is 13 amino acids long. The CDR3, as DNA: TGTGCCAGCAGGGGTATGGGGGGGTCACCCCTCCACTTT. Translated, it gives CASRGMGGSPLHF.

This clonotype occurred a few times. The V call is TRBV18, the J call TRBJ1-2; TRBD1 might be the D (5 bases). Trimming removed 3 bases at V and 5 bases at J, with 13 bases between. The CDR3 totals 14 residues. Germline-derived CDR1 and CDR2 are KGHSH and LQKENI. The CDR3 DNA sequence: TGTGCCAGCTCACCCCCCGGGACCTTGTATGGCTACACCTTC. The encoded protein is CASSPPGTLYGYTF.

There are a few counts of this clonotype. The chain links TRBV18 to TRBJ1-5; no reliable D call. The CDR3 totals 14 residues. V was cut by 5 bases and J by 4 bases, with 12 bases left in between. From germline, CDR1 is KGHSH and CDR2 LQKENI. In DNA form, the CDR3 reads TGTGCCAGCTCATCAAAAGGGCAGAATCAGCCCCAGCATTTT. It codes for CASSSKGQNQPQHF.

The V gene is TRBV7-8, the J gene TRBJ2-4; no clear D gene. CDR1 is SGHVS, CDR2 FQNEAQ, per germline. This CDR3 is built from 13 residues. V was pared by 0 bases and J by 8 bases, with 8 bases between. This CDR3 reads CASSLAIEYIQYF. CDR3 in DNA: TGTGCCAGCAGCTTAGCAATCGAGTACATTCAGTACTTC.

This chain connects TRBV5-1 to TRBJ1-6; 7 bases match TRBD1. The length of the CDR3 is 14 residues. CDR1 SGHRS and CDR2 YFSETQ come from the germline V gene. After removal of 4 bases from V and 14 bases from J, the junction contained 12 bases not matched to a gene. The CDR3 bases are TGCGCCAGCAGCCTGGACAGGACGCCCCGTTCCCTCCACTTT. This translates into CASSLDRTPRSLHF.

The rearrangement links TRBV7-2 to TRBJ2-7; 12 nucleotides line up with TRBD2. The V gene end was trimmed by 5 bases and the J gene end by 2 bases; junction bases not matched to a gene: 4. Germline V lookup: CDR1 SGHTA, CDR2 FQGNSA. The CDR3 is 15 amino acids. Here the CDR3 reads CASSSTSGGTYEQYF. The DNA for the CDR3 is TGTGCCAGCAGCAGCACTAGCGGGGGGACCTACGAGCAGTACTTC.

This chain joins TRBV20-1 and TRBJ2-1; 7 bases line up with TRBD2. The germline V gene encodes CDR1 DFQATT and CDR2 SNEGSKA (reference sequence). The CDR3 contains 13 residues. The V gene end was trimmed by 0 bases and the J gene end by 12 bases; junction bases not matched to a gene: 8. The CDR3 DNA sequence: TGCAGTGCTAGAGACCCCCTAGCGGCGGGGCAGTTCTTC. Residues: CSARDPLAAGQFF.

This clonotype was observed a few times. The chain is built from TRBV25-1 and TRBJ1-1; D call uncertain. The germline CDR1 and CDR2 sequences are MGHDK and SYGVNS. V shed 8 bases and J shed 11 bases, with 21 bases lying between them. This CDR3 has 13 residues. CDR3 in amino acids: CASAGLSSLGAFF. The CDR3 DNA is TGTGCCAGCGCAGGTCTATCGAGCCTGGGGGCTTTCTTT. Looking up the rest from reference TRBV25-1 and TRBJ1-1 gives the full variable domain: EADIYQTPRYLVIGTGKKITLECSQTMGHDKMYWYQQDPGMELHLIHYSYGVNSTEKGDLSSESTVSRIRTEHFPLTLESARPSHTSQYLCASAGLSSLGAFFGQGTRLTVV.

CDR3 loop: CASSTVLAGTQAEQYF. The CDR3 coding sequence is TGTGCCAGCAGCACCGTCCTAGCGGGGACTCAAGCGGAGCAGTACTTC. V usage is TRBV6-5 and J usage is TRBJ2-7, with 9 bases that match TRBD2. After removal of 6 bases from V and 7 bases from J, the junction contained 16 bases not matched to a gene. The germline V gene encodes CDR1 MNHEY and CDR2 SVGAGI. There are 16 residues in the CDR3.

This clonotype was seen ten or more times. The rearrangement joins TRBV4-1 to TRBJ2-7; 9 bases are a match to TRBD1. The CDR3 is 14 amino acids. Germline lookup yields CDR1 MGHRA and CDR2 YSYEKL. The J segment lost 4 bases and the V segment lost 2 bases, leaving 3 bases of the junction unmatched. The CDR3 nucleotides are TGCGCCAGCAGCCAAACGGGACAGGGTTACGAGCAGTACGTC. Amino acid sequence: CASSQTGQGYEQYV.

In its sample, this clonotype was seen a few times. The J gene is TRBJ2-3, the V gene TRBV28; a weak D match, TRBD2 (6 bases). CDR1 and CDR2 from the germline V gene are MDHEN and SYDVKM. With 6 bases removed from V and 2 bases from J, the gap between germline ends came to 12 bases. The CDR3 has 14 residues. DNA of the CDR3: TGTGCCAGCAGATCCGGGGGACTCACAGATACGCAGTATTTT. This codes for CASRSGGLTDTQYF.

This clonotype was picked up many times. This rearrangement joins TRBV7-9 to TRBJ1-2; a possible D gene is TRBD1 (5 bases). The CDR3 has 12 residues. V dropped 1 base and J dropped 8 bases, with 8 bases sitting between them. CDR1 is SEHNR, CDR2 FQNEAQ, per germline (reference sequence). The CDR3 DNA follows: TGTGCCAGCAGCTTAGAAGGGGAGGGCTACACCTTC. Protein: CASSLEGEGYTF. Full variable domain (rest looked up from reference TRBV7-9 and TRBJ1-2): DTGVSQNPRHKITKRGQNVTFRCDPISEHNRLYWYRQTLGQGPEFLTYFQNEAQLEKSRLLSDRFSAERPKGSFSTLEIQRTEQGDSAMYLCASSLEGEGYTFGSGTRLTVV.